A single sample gave rise to the 17 T cell receptor beta chains below, sequenced in a study of T cell repertoires in cytomegalovirus infection. One entry per CDR3 protein, called by TCRdb with MiXCR from the reads. The sample includes hundreds of thousands of distinct CDR3 sequences, roughly 22% of them seen just once. Material: CD8+ T cells from PBMCs. These receptors came from a human donor in good health (CMV status not recorded). Some clones in this sample may be carry-over from other donors' samples.

This clonotype has just a few counts. The V call is TRBV7-9, the J call TRBJ2-5; D remains unclear. V was clipped by 2 bases and J by 3 bases, with 10 bases between them. Germline lookup yields CDR1 SEHNR and CDR2 FQNEAQ (reference sequence). The CDR3 spans 14 residues. CDR3 DNA sequence: TGTGCCAGCAGCTTACCGGACGGAAAAGAGACCCAGTACTTC. Translation: CASSLPDGKETQYF.

This chain links TRBV19 with TRBJ2-7, with TRBD1 identical over 7 bases. The CDR3 is 12 residues long. Germline V gene lookup returns CDR1 LNHDA and CDR2 SQIVND (reference sequence). The junction had 2 bases not matched to a gene; V was cut back by 6 bases and J by 3 bases. The CDR3 nucleotides are TGTGCCAGTAGAGGACAGGTCTACGAGCAGTACTTC. It codes for CASRGQVYEQYF.

This clonotype occurred a few times. The chain employs TRBV29-1 and TRBJ2-5; 12 positions match TRBD1. Trimming took 3 bases from V and 5 from J; bases not matched to a gene: 4. CDR3 length: 14 amino acids. Germline CDR1 SQVTM, CDR2 ANQGSEA. This CDR3 is CSVEGQGALETQYF. For the CDR3, the DNA is TGCAGCGTTGAGGGACAGGGGGCTTTGGAGACCCAGTACTTC.

Worth noting for this clonotype: The junction shows a germline mismatch at one end, possibly a read error. The chain uses TRBV27 and TRBJ1-1; a possible D gene is TRBD1 (5 bases). Germline CDR1 and CDR2: MNHEY and SMNVEV (reference sequence). The CDR3 is made up of 13 amino acids. As DNA, the CDR3 is TGTGCCAGCAGCTACCGGGGCCACACTGAGGCTTTCTTT. Its translation is CASSYRGHTEAFF.

The chain is built from TRBV5-6 and TRBJ1-2, with 7 bases fitting TRBD1. V shed 2 bases, J shed 4 bases, and the junction held 8 bases outside the gene matches. Germline CDR1 SGHDT, CDR2 YYEEEE. The CDR3 is 15 amino acids. The CDR3 loop reads CASSFVGQEIYGYTF. CDR3 nucleotide sequence: TGTGCCAGCAGCTTTGTCGGACAGGAAATCTATGGCTACACCTTC.

This clonotype was found many times. The rearrangement uses TRBV19 and TRBJ1-5; unclear D gene. Germline assignment: CDR1 LNHDA and CDR2 SQIVND (reference sequence). The V end lost 0 bases, the J end lost 5 bases, and 11 bases lay between the germline ends. The CDR3 length is 15 residues. CDR3 in DNA: TGTGCCAGTAGTATAGAAGGCAGGTCGGATCAGCCCCAGCATTTT. Translation gives CASSIEGRSDQPQHF.

The genes are TRBV29-1 and TRBJ2-3; 11 bases map to TRBD2. Trimming took 7 bases from V and 2 from J; bases not matched to a gene: 5. Per germline, CDR1 SQVTM and CDR2 ANQGSEA. The CDR3 runs 14 residues. CDR3 DNA: TGCAGCGCGGGGACTAGCGGCTACACAGATACGCAGTATTTT. Its translation: CSAGTSGYTDTQYF.

This clonotype showed up many times. The rearrangement uses TRBV7-8 and TRBJ2-1, with 7 bases fitting TRBD2. The germline CDR1 and CDR2 sequences are SGHVS and FQNEAQ. CDR3 length: 14 residues. Trimming removed 5 bases from V and 10 bases from J; junction bases left unmatched: 11. The chain's CDR3 is CASSRNTGLQEQFF. CDR3 sequence (DNA): TGTGCCAGCAGCAGGAATACGGGACTACAAGAGCAGTTCTTC.

This chain links TRBV15 with TRBJ1-5; D ambiguous. V dropped 3 bases and J dropped 2 bases, with 5 bases sitting between them. Germline CDR1 is LNHNV and CDR2 is YYDKDF (reference sequence). The CDR3 spans 13 residues. The CDR3 protein is CATSSWGNQPQHF. CDR3 bases: TGTGCCACCAGCAGCTGGGGCAATCAGCCCCAGCATTTT.

This clonotype was counted at least ten times. The rearrangement links TRBV28 to TRBJ2-7; D is perhaps TRBD1 or TRBD2 (5 bases each). Trimming left V 11 bases short and J 2 bases short, with 22 bases between. CDR1 MDHEN and CDR2 SYDVKM come from the germline V gene. The CDR3 consists of 15 residues. CDR3 DNA sequence: TGTGCCCTTTGGGCTTTGGGACGGAAAGCCTACGAGCAGTACTTC. It is translated as CALWALGRKAYEQYF.

The chain combines TRBV15 with TRBJ2-1, with D perhaps being TRBD1 or TRBD2 (5 bases each). The length of the CDR3 is 19 residues. The V gene lost 3 bases and the J gene lost 7 bases, with 28 bases spanning the gap. Looked up from germline, CDR1 is LNHNV and CDR2 is YYDKDF (reference sequence). The CDR3 sequence is CATSREVAGALPYVNEQFF. DNA for the CDR3: TGTGCCACCAGCAGGGAAGTAGCCGGGGCCCTCCCCTACGTGAATGAGCAGTTCTTC. Drawing the rest from reference TRBV15 and TRBJ2-1, the complete variable domain is DAMVIQNPRYQVTQFGKPVTLSCSQTLNHNVMYWYQQKSSQAPKLLFHYYDKDFNNEADTPDNFQSRRPNTSFCFLDIRSPGLGDTAMYLCATSREVAGALPYVNEQFFGPGTRLTVL.

The V gene is TRBV7-6, the J gene TRBJ2-3, with D possibly matching TRBD1 (7 bases). The germline V and J ends were trimmed by 4 bases and 0 bases, with 20 bases remaining between them. CDR3 length equals 18 residues. Germline loops: CDR1 SGHVS, CDR2 FNYEAQ. As DNA, the CDR3 is TGTGCCAGCAGCTCCCCCCGCCGCGGGACAGCTAGCACAGATACGCAGTATTTT. Its translation is CASSSPRRGTASTDTQYF.

This clonotype has more than one count but fewer than ten. The chain uses TRBV13 and TRBJ2-3, with TRBD1 as a possible D gene (6 bases). V lost 4 bases, J lost 4 bases, and 18 bases lay in between. The CDR3 totals 16 residues. Germline CDR1 and CDR2: PRHDT and FYEKMQ (reference sequence). The CDR3 region has the DNA TGTGCCAGCAGCTCTGGGCAGGGGATGGTAGCAGATACGCAGTATTTT. Amino acid sequence: CASSSGQGMVADTQYF.

This clonotype showed up just a few times. The chain employs TRBV28 and TRBJ2-7; TRBD1 agrees at 8 bases. The CDR3 is 16 amino acids. CDR1 MDHEN and CDR2 SYDVKM come from the germline V gene. Unmatched junction bases numbered 9, after V lost 4 bases and J lost 1 base. The CDR3 nucleotides are TGTGCCAGCAGTTCCCCGGGAACAGGGGGGTCCTACGAGCAGTACTTC. Translated, it gives CASSSPGTGGSYEQYF.

The chain's CDR3 is CSASSLEDYGYTF. The CDR3, as DNA: TGCAGTGCCTCGTCCCTGGAGGACTATGGCTACACCTTC. This chain connects TRBV20-1 to TRBJ1-2; D call uncertain. Trimming removed 6 bases from V and 3 bases from J, with 14 bases in between. The CDR3 is 13 amino acids. CDR1 is DFQATT, CDR2 SNEGSKA, per germline (reference sequence).

This clonotype was observed a handful of times. The gene calls are TRBV5-1 and TRBJ2-7; 8 bases line up with TRBD1. This CDR3 has 18 residues. The germline V gene has CDR1 SGHRS and CDR2 YFSETQ. The V gene end was trimmed by 4 bases and the J gene end by 0 bases; junction bases not matched to a gene: 15. The chain's CDR3 is CASSSLPGGALNSYEQYF. For the CDR3, the DNA is TGCGCCAGCAGCAGCTTGCCAGGGGGCGCGTTGAACTCCTACGAGCAGTACTTC.

This clonotype has more than one count but fewer than ten. The chain is built from TRBV7-3 and TRBJ2-1, with a possible D match to TRBD2 (5 bases). V lost 5 bases and J 6 bases, leaving 17 bases between the germline ends. This CDR3 has 15 residues. Germline assignment: CDR1 SGHTA and CDR2 FQGTGA. CDR3 nucleotides: TGTGCCAGCAGCCTCGGGGAAAATGAGGGCAATGAGCAGTTCTTC. Its protein is CASSLGENEGNEQFF.